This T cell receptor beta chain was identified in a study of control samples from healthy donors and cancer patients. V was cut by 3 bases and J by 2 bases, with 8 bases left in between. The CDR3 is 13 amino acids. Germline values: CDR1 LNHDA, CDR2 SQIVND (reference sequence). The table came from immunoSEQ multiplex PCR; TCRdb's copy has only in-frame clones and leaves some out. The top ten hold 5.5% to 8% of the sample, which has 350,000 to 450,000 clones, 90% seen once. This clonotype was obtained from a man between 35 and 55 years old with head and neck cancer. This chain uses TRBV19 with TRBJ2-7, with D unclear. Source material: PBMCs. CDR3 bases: TGTGCCAGTAGTATTGCTACCCCCTACGAGCAGTACTTC. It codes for CASSIATPYEQYF.